This T cell receptor beta chain originates from a study of blood T cell repertoires in COVID-19. Background on the study: Donors in the United States, Italy and Spain gave samples during acute or convalescent COVID-19.

Measured with immunoSEQ multiplex PCR; TCRdb has only the in-frame clones, and not every one. The data contain fewer than 300,000 clones, approximately 84% of them seen just once; the ten biggest clones take up 1.4% to 1.5%. The germline gives CDR1 LGHDT, CDR2 YNNKEL (reference sequence). The ends were cut back, 3 bases at V and 11 bases at J, with 14 bases in the middle. The CDR3 is 12 residues long. The V call is TRBV3-1 (or the pseudogene TRBV3-2), the J call TRBJ2-7, with D tentatively TRBD1 (6 bases). Sequenced: peripheral blood. The sequence was obtained from a human donor with COVID-19, enrolled during active disease. The donor label of this sample is uncertain. The CDR3 region is CASSQGAASEYF. The CDR3 nucleotides are TGTGCCAGCAGCCAGGGGGCTGCCTCAGAGTACTTC.